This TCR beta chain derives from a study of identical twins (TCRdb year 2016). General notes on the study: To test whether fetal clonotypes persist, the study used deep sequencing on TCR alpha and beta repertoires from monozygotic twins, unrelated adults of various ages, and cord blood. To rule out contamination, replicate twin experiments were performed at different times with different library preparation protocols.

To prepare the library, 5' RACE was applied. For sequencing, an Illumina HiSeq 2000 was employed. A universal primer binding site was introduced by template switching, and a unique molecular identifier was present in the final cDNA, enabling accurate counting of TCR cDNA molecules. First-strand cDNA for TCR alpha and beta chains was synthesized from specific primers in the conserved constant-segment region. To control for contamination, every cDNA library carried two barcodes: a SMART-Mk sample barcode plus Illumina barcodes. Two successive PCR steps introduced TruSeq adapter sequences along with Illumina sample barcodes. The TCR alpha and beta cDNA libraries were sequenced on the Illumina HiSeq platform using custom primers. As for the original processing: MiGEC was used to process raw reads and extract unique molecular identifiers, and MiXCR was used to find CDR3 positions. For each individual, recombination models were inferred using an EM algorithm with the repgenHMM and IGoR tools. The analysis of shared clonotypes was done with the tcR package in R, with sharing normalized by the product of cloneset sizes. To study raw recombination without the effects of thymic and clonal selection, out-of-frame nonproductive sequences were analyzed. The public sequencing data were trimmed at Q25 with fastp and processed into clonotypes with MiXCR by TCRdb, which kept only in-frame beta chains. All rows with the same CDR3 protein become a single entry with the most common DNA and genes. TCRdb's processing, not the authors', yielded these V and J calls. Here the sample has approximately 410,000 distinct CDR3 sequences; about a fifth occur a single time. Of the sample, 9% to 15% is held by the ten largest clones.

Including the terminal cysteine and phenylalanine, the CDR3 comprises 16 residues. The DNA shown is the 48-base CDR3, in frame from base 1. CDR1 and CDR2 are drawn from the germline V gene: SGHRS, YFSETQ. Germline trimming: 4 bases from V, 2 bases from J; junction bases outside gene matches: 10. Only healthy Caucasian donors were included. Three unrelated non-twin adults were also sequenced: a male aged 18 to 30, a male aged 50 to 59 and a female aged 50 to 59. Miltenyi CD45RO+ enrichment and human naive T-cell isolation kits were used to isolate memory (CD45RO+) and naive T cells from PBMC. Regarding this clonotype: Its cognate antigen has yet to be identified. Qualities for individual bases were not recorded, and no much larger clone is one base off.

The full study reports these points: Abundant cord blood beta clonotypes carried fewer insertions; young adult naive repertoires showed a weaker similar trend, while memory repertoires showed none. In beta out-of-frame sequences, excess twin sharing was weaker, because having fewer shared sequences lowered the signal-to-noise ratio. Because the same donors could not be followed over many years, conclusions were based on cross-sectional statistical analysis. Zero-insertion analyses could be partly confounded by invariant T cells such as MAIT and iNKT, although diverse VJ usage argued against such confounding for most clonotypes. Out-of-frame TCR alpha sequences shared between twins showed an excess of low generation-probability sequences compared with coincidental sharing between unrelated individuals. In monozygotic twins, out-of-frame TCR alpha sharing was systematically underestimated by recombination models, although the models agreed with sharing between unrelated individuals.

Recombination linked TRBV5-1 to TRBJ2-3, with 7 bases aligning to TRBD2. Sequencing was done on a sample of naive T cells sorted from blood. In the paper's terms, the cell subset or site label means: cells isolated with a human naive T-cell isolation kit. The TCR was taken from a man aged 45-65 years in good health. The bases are TGCGCCAGCAGCAATGCCGGGACTACAGTCACAGATACGCAGTATTTT. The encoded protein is CASSNAGTTVTDTQYF.